This paragraph reports one T cell receptor beta chain. Its antigen remains unknown. TCRdb analysed the reads with MiXCR anew, one entry per CDR3 protein. The profile shows some 680,000 distinct CDR3 sequences, less than 40% of them singletons. The entry originates in a study of T cell repertoires in cytomegalovirus infection. About the study: Public TCR beta signatures provided an indication of both CMV infection and a matching HLA type. Overall study findings and caveats: Totalled public TCR beta family frequency picked out people who carried CMV plus the relevant HLA.

V shed 5 bases and J 8 bases; nucleotides not matched to a gene: 13. This CDR3 has 16 residues. CDR1 SGHTA and CDR2 FQGNSA come from the germline V gene. This clonotype originated in a human donor in good health (CMV status not recorded). Some clones in this sample may be carry-over from other donors' samples. Sequenced: PBMCs. The V call is TRBV7-2, the J call TRBJ2-1, with 9 bases lining up with TRBD2. CDR3 in DNA: TGTGCCAGCAGCATAAGTCCGATAGCGGGAGTCGATGAGCAGTTCTTC. Translating gives CASSISPIAGVDEQFF.